What follows is one T cell receptor (beta chain) and its context. Clones were read by immunoSEQ multiplex PCR, and TCRdb kept only the in-frame ones, dropping some. The top ten hold roughly 7.9% of the sample, which has some 100,000 clones, about 90% seen once. The sample is drawn from a study of blood T cell repertoires in COVID-19. Looking at the study overall: Material from acute and convalescent COVID-19 was sourced from the United States, Italy and Spain. Sources were T cells, B-cell-depleted T cells, or PBMCs; the material itself was cDNA or gDNA.

The germline V and J ends were trimmed by 0 bases and 2 bases, with 10 bases remaining between them. The germline gives CDR1 WNHNN, CDR2 SYGVQD (reference sequence). This CDR3 region has 15 residues. Material for sequencing was peripheral blood. The chain combines TRBV10-1 with TRBJ2-5; D is ambiguous. This TCR was recovered from a man in his 70s who had recovered from COVID-19. CDR3 sequence: CASSESMAGQETQYF. For the CDR3, the DNA is TGCGCCAGCAGTGAGTCGATGGCAGGACAAGAGACCCAGTACTTC.